The T cell receptor beta chain described here comes from a study of CD8 T cells in ankylosing spondylitis. Overall study findings and caveats: A CD8+ phenotype characterized the disease-linked clones, which were relatively rare in peripheral blood. The clones that were linked to disease were reported to be significantly enriched in matched synovial fluid samples from ankylosing spondylitis patients.

The authors made TCR beta libraries by quantitative 5'-RACE with molecular barcodes. TCRdb re-called the 5' RACE reads with MiXCR, one entry per CDR3 protein. The sample shows about 180,000 distinct CDR3 sequences, 9.5% to 10% of them seen only once. This clonotype was found many times. Its specificity is unknown. The CDR3 loop spans 15 amino acids. Germline-derived CDR1 and CDR2 are LGHNA and YNFKEQ. Trimming took 0 bases from V and 8 from J; bases not matched to a gene: 2. The chain is built from TRBV4-2 and TRBJ2-1; TRBD2 agrees at 12 bases. The source of this sequence is a female donor with ankylosing spondylitis or in good health (not recorded which). The sequenced material came from blood, either unsorted or a sorted T cell fraction (not recorded which). The CDR3: CASSQELAGGHEQFF. CDR3 bases: TGTGCCAGCAGCCAAGAGCTAGCGGGAGGGCATGAGCAGTTCTTC.